This T cell receptor (beta chain) was recovered during a study of shared clonotypes between healthy human individuals. Study as a whole: The cohort had a couple of women and a few men, ages 18 to 49. A donor's plate count was three for CD4 naive and three for CD4 memory; CD8 naive had two and CD8 memory one.

The method was immunoSEQ multiplex PCR; TCRdb's version includes in-frame clones alone and lacks a portion of them. The data show roughly 1,000,000 clones, about four fifths seen once. The germline CDR1 and CDR2 sequences are SGHTA and FQGNSA. The CDR3 sequence is 13 residues long. Trimming cost V 6 bases and J 4 bases, with 9 bases left between them. Only one count was recorded for this clone. Its antigen is not known. Study-wide results and limits: The study's rarefaction showed incomplete sorted-subset sequencing despite large depth.

The receptor was isolated from a man younger than 35 in good health. Some clones in this sample may be carry-over from other donors' samples. What was sequenced was memory CD4+ T cells from PBMCs. The subset denotes: CD45RA-negative fraction. The rearrangement joins TRBV7-2 to TRBJ2-2; no definite D call. The CDR3 DNA follows: TGTGCCAGCAGGGAAGGACGCACCGGGGAGCTGTTTTTT. Amino acid sequence: CASREGRTGELFF.